Described below is a single T cell receptor (beta chain) sequence and its context. Its antigen is currently unknown. The sample is drawn from a study of identical twins. V was shortened by 4 bases and J by 5 bases, with 26 bases between the two germline ends. There are 18 residues in the CDR3. Germline lookup yields CDR1 MNHNS and CDR2 SASEGT. A universal primer site was incorporated via template switching, and the cDNA contained unique molecular identifiers. TCRdb redid the calling of the 5' RACE reads with MiXCR, one entry per CDR3 protein. This table has about 810,000 distinct CDR3 sequences, around 12% appearing once. Study conclusions and caveats: Alpha sequences out of frame and shared by twins had excess low generation probability. The analysis was cross-sectional rather than longitudinal within donors.

These data were also filed under a second study, of yellow fever vaccine responses in identical twins.

The sample comprised PBMCs. The receptor comes from a woman between 18 and 30 years old in good health. The genes are TRBV6-1 and TRBJ1-2; maybe TRBD1 (6 bases). The CDR3 nucleotides are TGTGCCAGCAGTGGGGACTATACGCCGGGGGGGCTTACGTATGGCTACACCTTC. Its translation is CASSGDYTPGGLTYGYTF.